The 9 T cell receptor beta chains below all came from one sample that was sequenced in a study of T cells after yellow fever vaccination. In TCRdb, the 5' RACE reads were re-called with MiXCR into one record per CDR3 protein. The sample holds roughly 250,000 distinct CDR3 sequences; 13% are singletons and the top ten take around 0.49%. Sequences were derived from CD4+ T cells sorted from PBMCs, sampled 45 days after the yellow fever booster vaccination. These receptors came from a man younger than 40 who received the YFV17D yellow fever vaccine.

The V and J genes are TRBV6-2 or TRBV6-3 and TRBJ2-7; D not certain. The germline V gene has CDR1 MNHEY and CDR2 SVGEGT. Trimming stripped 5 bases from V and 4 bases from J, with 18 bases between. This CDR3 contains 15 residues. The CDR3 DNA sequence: TGTGCCAGCAGTCCTATTGGGCGGATGGATTACGAGCAGTACTTC. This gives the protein CASSPIGRMDYEQYF.

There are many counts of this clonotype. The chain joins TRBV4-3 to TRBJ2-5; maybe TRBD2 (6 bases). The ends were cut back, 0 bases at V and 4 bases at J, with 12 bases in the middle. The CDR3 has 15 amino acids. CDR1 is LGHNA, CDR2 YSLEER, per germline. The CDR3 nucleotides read TGCGCCAGCAGCCAAGAAGGAGGGATCGGAGAGACCCAGTACTTC. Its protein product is CASSQEGGIGETQYF.

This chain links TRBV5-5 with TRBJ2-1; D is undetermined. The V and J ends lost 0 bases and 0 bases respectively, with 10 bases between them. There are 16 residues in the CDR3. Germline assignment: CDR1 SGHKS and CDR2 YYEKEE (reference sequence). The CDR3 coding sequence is TGTGCCAGCAGCTTGGGCCCGGTTGGCTCCTACAATGAGCAGTTCTTC. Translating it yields CASSLGPVGSYNEQFF.

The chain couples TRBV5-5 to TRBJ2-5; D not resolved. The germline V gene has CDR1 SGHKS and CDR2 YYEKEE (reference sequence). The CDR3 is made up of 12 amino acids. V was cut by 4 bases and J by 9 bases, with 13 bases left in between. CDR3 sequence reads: CASSPALSAQYF. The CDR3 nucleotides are TGTGCCAGCAGCCCAGCCCTGTCGGCCCAGTACTTC. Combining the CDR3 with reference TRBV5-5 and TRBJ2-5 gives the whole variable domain DAGVTQSPTHLIKTRGQQVTLRCSPISGHKSVSWYQQVLGQGPQFIFQYYEKEERGRGNFPDRFSARQFPNYSSELNVNALLLGDSALYLCASSPALSAQYFGPGTRLLVL.

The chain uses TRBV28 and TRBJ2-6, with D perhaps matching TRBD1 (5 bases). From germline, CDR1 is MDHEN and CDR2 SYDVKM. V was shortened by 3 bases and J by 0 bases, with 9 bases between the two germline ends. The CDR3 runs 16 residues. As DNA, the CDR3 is TGTGCCAGCAGTTTGACAGTCCTCTCTGGGGCCAACGTCCTGACTTTC. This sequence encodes CASSLTVLSGANVLTF.

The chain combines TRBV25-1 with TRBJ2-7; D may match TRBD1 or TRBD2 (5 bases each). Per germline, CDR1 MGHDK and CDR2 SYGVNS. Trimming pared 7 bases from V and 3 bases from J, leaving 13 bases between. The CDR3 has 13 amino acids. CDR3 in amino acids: CASKGSGNYEQYF. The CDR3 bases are TGTGCCAGCAAGGGGTCCGGGAACTACGAGCAGTACTTC.

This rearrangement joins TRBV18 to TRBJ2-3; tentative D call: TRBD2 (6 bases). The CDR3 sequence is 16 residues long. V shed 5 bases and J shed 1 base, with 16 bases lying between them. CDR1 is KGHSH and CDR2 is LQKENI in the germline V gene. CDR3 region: CASSARGSGGTDTQYF. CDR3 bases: TGTGCCAGCTCAGCAAGGGGATCGGGGGGCACAGATACGCAGTATTTT.

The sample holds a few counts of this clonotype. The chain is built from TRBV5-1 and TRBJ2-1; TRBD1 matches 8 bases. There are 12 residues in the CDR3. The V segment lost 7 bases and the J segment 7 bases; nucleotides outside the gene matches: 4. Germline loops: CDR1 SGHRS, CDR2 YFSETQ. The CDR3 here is CASGQGINEQFF. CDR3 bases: TGCGCCAGCGGACAGGGAATAAATGAGCAGTTCTTC.

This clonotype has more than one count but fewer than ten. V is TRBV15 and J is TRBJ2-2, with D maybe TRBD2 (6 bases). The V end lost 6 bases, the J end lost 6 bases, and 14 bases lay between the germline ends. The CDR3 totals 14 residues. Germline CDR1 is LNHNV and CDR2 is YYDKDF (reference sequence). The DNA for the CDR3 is TGTGCCACCAGGACGACTAGTTTCGCCGGGGAGCTGTTTTTT. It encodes CATRTTSFAGELFF.